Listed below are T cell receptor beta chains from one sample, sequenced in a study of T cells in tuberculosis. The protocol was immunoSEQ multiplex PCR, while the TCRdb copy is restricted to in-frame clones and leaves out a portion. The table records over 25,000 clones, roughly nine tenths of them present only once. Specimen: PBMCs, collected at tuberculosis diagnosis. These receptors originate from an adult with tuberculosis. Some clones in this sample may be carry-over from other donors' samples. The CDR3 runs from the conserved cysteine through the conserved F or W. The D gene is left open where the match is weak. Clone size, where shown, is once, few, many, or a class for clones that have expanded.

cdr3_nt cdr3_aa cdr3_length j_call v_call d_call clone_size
TGCGCCAGCAGCCCGGAGGGGAACACTGAAGCTTTCTTT CASSPEGNTEAFF 13 TRBJ1-1 TRBV5-1 - -
TGTGCCAGCAGCCCGACGGGACTAGCCCTCAGAGGTGAGCAGTTCTTC CASSPTGLALRGEQFF 16 TRBJ2-1 TRBV7-8 TRBD2 few
TGTGCCAGCAGCTGGACACTCGGACCTGGGTTTAGCACAGATACGCAGTATTTT CASSWTLGPGFSTDTQYF 18 TRBJ2-3 TRBV7-2 - medium-sized
TGTGCCTGGAGACTCCCCGCACAGACAGGGATTTGGTCACCCCTCCACTTT CAWRLPAQTGIWSPLHF 17 TRBJ1-6 TRBV30 TRBD1 once
TGCGCCAGCAGCTTGGCCGAACAGGGGTTCTCCTACGAGCAGTACTTC CASSLAEQGFSYEQYF 16 TRBJ2-7 TRBV5-1 TRBD1 -
TGTGCCAGTTCAATGGCAGGGCACAACTCCTACGAGCAGTACTTC CASSMAGHNSYEQYF 15 TRBJ2-7 TRBV19 - -
TGTGCCAGCAGCTTATTTGGGCCATATTCCGGACAAACCGGGGAGCTGTTTTTT CASSLFGPYSGQTGELFF 18 TRBJ2-2 TRBV7-6 - -
TGTGCCAGCAGCTTAGCGCGGACACGGGTTTGGGAGCAGTACTTC CASSLARTRVWEQYF 15 TRBJ2-7 TRBV7-8 - -
TGTGCCAGCAGCGAGGGACAGGGAACTTTGAATGAGCAGTTCTTC CASSEGQGTLNEQFF 15 TRBJ2-1 TRBV2 TRBD1 once
TGTGCCAGCAGCTTAGTTACGGGCACAGATACGCAGTATTTT CASSLVTGTDTQYF 14 TRBJ2-3 TRBV7-9 - -
TGTGCCAGCAGCCAAAGCAGGGGGCCCGCCTCTGGAAACACCATATATTTT CASSQSRGPASGNTIYF 17 TRBJ1-3 TRBV7-9 TRBD1 -
TGTGCCAGCAGCCATTCCTTACGGGACAGGGCTATAAAGTCCTATAATTCACCCCTCCACTTT CASSHSLRDRAIKSYNSPLHF 21 TRBJ1-6 TRBV4-2 TRBD1 once
TGTGCCAGTATGACAGGGGGCACTGGAAACACCATATATTTT CASMTGGTGNTIYF 14 TRBJ1-3 TRBV19 TRBD1 -
TGTGCCAGCAGTGAAAATCAGGGGAGTCAGCCCCAGCATTTT CASSENQGSQPQHF 14 TRBJ1-5 TRBV2 - -
TGTGCCAGCAAGATGGGACAGGGAAAGCCCCAGCATTTT CASKMGQGKPQHF 13 TRBJ1-5 TRBV6-5 TRBD1 -
TGCGCCAGCAGCATGGGACAGACTAATGAAAAACTGTTTTTT CASSMGQTNEKLFF 14 TRBJ1-4 TRBV5-1 TRBD1 -